This T cell receptor beta chain was identified during a study of cytomegalovirus exposure and HLA in healthy donors. General study findings and limits: Previously analyzed data showed that most TCR beta V segments were productive at a frequency of about 87% or about 30%.

About this clone itself: Antigen specificity is unknown.

J was trimmed by 1 base and V by 3 bases; bases with no gene match: 2. Germline CDR1 reads GTSNPN; CDR2 reads SVGIG (reference sequence). The CDR3 covers 13 residues. Donors consisted of healthy bone marrow donors. PCR was performed using 60 Vbeta and 13 Jbeta primers. Study processing details: A later analysis tallied approximately 78 million unique TCR beta chains, around 12 million of them shared. Sequenced by immunoSEQ multiplex PCR; TCRdb stores in-frame clones only, minus some. The V and J calls and clone size are taken from that table; D and trimming were inferred from the DNA. The sample has 75,000 to 100,000 clones, around 68% seen once.

V gene TRBV30 combines with J gene TRBJ1-1; 7 positions match TRBD1. The specimen sequenced was PBMCs. This clonotype originated in a female donor in good health and CMV-seronegative. The CDR3 region has the DNA TGTGCCTGGAGACAGGGGAAGAACACTGAAGCTTTCTTT. Its translation: CAWRQGKNTEAFF. Variable domain in full (rest from reference TRBV30 and TRBJ1-1): SQTIHQWPATLVQPVGSPLSLECTVEGTSNPNLYWYRQAAGRGLQLLFYSVGIGQISSEVPQNLSASRPQDRQFILSSKKLLLSDSGFYLCAWRQGKNTEAFFGQGTRLTVV.